The 11 T cell receptor beta chains listed next were all sequenced from one sample in a study of vaccination effects on CD4 cells after COVID-19. Before sequencing took place, the ViraFEST assay used viral peptide pools to expand antigen-specific CD4+ T cells. Isolation of CD4+ T cells took place after 10 days of culture. Their recognized antigens are unknown. The assay was immunoSEQ multiplex PCR, and TCRdb's table has in-frame clones only and misses some. The table records about 20,000 clones, around three quarters of them present only once. The sample was CD4+ T cells from PBMCs cultured with HCoV-229E spike peptides, taken before COVID-19 vaccination. These TCRs come from a human donor who received a COVID-19 vaccine.

This clone was counted a few times. V gene TRBV3-1 (or the pseudogene TRBV3-2) combines with J gene TRBJ1-1; tentative D call: TRBD1 (6 bases). V was pared by 11 bases and J by 3 bases, with 19 bases between. Germline-derived CDR1 and CDR2 are LGHDT and YNNKEL (reference sequence). The CDR3 is made up of 14 amino acids. This CDR3 is CASNRQQGYTEAFF. The CDR3 coding sequence is TGTGCCTCCAATCGTCAGCAGGGGTACACTGAAGCTTTCTTT.

The rearrangement uses TRBV27 and TRBJ1-4; D ambiguous. V lost 4 bases and J 4 bases, leaving 7 bases between the germline ends. This CDR3 comprises 13 residues. Germline CDR1 and CDR2: MNHEY and SMNVEV (reference sequence). The CDR3 loop reads CASSSPFNEKLFF. The CDR3 nucleotides read TGTGCCAGCAGTTCCCCTTTTAATGAAAAACTGTTTTTT.

This chain uses TRBV4-2 with TRBJ2-1; TRBD2 matches at 9 bases. J was trimmed by 5 bases and V by 0 bases; bases with no gene match: 8. Germline CDR1 reads LGHNA; CDR2 reads YNFKEQ. This CDR3 is 17 amino acids long. The CDR3 spells CASSQDVASGTHNEQFF. CDR3 sequence (DNA): TGTGCCAGCAGCCAAGATGTGGCTAGCGGGACCCACAATGAGCAGTTCTTC.

This rearrangement joins TRBV5-4 to TRBJ1-6, with D maybe TRBD1 (5 bases). Trimming left V 0 bases short and J 6 bases short, with 10 bases between. The CDR3 runs to 15 residues. Germline V lookup: CDR1 SGHNT, CDR2 YYREEE (reference sequence). Here the CDR3 reads CASSLGGSINSPLHF. CDR3 coding DNA: TGTGCCAGCAGCTTGGGGGGCTCCATTAATTCACCCCTCCACTTT.

This clone turned up a few times. The V call is TRBV9, the J call TRBJ1-1, with a tentative D call TRBD1 (6 bases). The ends were cut back, 4 bases at V and 1 base at J, with 14 bases in the middle. The CDR3 contains 15 residues. Germline V gene lookup returns CDR1 SGDLS and CDR2 YYNGEE. The CDR3 is CASSPRGLGNTEAFF. The CDR3 nucleotides read TGTGCCAGCAGCCCCCGGGGGCTTGGGAACACTGAAGCTTTCTTT.

This clone was counted only a few times. This chain joins TRBV11-2 and TRBJ1-2; 7 nucleotides agree with TRBD1. The germline V gene has CDR1 SGHAT and CDR2 FQNNGV. CDR3 length: 15 residues. Trimming cost V 0 bases and J 8 bases; bases outside gene matches: 9. CDR3 residues: CASSLERTGQRGYTF. In DNA form, the CDR3 reads TGTGCCAGCAGCTTAGAGCGGACAGGTCAACGGGGCTACACCTTC.

The V gene is TRBV30, the J gene TRBJ1-6; 8 bases fit TRBD1. Germline V gene sequence: CDR1 GTSNPN, CDR2 SVGIG (reference sequence). The CDR3 is 15 residues long. J gave up 10 bases and V 5 bases, and 13 bases lay outside the gene matches. The CDR3 protein is CAWGTGGSVWSPLHF. The CDR3, as DNA: TGTGCCTGGGGTACAGGGGGTTCGGTTTGGTCACCCCTCCACTTT. Together with reference TRBV30 and TRBJ1-6, the CDR3 gives the full variable domain: SQTIHQWPATLVQPVGSPLSLECTVEGTSNPNLYWYRQAAGRGLQLLFYSVGIGQISSEVPQNLSASRPQDRQFILSSKKLLLSDSGFYLCAWGTGGSVWSPLHFGNGTRLTVT.

CDR3 region: CASSLGGTTDTQYF. CDR3 DNA sequence: TGCGCCAGCAGCTTAGGCGGGACCACAGATACGCAGTATTTT. The chain employs TRBV5-1 and TRBJ2-3, with D possibly being TRBD2 (6 bases). The V gene's germline CDR1 is SGHRS and CDR2 YFSETQ. This CDR3 contains 14 residues. V was clipped by 2 bases and J by 2 bases, with 9 bases between them.

The chain is built from TRBV27 and TRBJ2-2; 13 bases are a match to TRBD2. Trimming removed 5 bases from V and 5 bases from J; junction bases left unmatched: 2. The CDR3 length is 15 residues. Germline V gene data show CDR1 as MNHEY and CDR2 as SMNVEV (reference sequence). Written as DNA, the CDR3 is TGTGCCAGCAGTCGACTAGCGGGGGGTACCGGGGAGCTGTTTTTT. It is translated as CASSRLAGGTGELFF.

The chain employs TRBV18 and TRBJ1-2, with 9 nucleotides matching TRBD1. Looked up from germline, CDR1 is KGHSH and CDR2 is LQKENI. Trimming removed 6 bases from V and 4 bases from J; junction bases left unmatched: 9. This CDR3 has 15 residues. The CDR3 region has the DNA TGTGCCAGCTCCCCGCGGGACAGGGTTTTCTATGGCTACACCTTC. Protein: CASSPRDRVFYGYTF.

CDR3 in amino acids: CASIRDTAYGYTF. The CDR3 nucleotides read TGTGCCAGCATTCGGGACACGGCATATGGCTACACCTTC. The gene calls are TRBV12-3 or TRBV12-4 and TRBJ1-2, with D maybe TRBD1 (6 bases). This CDR3 is built from 13 residues. Between the trimmed V and J ends, which lost 7 bases and 5 bases, there was a span of 14 bases.